This T cell receptor beta chain was recovered during a study of cytomegalovirus exposure and HLA in healthy donors. Study outcomes and limitations: Being productive about 87% or about 30% of the time was typical of most TCR beta V segments in an earlier analysis. The study labeled 164 TCR beta chains cytomegalovirus-associated. Analysis was carried out at a later point, and it linked a missense DCLRE1C variant to TCR beta V- and J-gene trimming. Association with HLA alleles at 0.05 false discovery rate was found for some 18,000 TCR beta sequences in a later analysis.

A word on this clone: What it binds is not known.

This CDR3 has 16 amino acids. V shed 0 bases and J shed 0 bases, with 11 bases lying between them. CDR1 and CDR2 from the germline V gene are SGHNT and YYREEE (reference sequence). PCR involved 60 Vbeta and 13 Jbeta primers. Here immunoSEQ multiplex PCR was the method, and the copy in TCRdb shows in-frame clones only, minus some. This table holds some 130,000 clones, approximately 61% found once. The sequence came from a human donor in good health. Input material: PBMCs. The V gene is TRBV5-4, the J gene TRBJ2-3; perhaps TRBD1 as D (6 bases). The CDR3 DNA reads as TGTGCCAGCAGCTTGGGGGGGCGGAGGAGCACAGATACGCAGTATTTT. Its translation is CASSLGGRRSTDTQYF.